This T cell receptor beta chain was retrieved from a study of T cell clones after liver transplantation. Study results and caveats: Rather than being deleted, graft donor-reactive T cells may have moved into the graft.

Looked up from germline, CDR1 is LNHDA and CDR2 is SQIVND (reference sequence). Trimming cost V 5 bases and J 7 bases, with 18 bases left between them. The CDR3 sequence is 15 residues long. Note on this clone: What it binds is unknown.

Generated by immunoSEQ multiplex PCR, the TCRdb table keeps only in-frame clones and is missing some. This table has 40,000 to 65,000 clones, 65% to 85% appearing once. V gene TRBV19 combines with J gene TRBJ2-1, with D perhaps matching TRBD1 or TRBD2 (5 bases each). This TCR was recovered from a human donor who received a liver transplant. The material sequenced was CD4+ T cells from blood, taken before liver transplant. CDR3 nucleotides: TGTGCCAGTAGTGCCACCGGGACGCCCCTAAATGAGCAGTTCTTC. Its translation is CASSATGTPLNEQFF.